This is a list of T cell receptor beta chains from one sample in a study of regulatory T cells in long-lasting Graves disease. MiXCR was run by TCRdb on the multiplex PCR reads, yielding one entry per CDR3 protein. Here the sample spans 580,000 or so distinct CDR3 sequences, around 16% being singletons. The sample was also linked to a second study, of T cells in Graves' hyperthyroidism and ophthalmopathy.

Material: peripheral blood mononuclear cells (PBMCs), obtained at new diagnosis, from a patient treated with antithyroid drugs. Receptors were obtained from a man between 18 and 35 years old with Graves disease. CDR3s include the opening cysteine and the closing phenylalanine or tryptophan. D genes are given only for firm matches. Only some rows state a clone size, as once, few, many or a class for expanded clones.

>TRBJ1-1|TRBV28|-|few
CASREQGNTEAFF
TGTGCCAGCAGGGAACAGGGAAACACTGAAGCTTTCTTT
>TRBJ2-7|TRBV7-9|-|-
CASSFLSGENEQYF
TGTGCCAGCAGCTTCCTGTCTGGGGAAAACGAGCAGTACTTC
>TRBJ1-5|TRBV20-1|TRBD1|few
CSASPGGDQPQHF
TGCAGTGCTAGCCCAGGGGGCGATCAGCCCCAGCATTTT
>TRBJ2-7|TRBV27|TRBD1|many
CASRLRGTGEQYF
TGTGCCAGCAGACTGCGGGGGACAGGGGAGCAGTACTTC
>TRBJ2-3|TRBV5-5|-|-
CASSFGSRGVTDTQYF
TGTGCCAGCAGCTTTGGGTCTAGGGGTGTCACAGATACGCAGTATTTT
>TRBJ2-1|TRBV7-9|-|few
CASSQIGDEQFF
TGTGCCAGCAGCCAAATTGGGGATGAGCAGTTCTTC
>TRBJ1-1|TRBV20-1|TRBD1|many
CSASDAGGMNTEAFF
TGCAGTGCTAGCGATGCAGGGGGGATGAACACTGAAGCTTTCTTT
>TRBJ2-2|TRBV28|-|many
CASSLQYYTGELFF
TGTGCCAGCAGTTTGCAATACTACACCGGGGAGCTGTTTTTT
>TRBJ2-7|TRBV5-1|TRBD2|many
CASSNPAGGPSNIYEQYF
TGCGCCAGCAGCAACCCAGCGGGAGGGCCGTCAAACATCTACGAGCAGTACTTC
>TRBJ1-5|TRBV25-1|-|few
CASSAHGNQPQHF
TGTGCCAGCAGTGCCCACGGGAATCAGCCCCAGCATTTT
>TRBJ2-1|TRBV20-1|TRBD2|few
CSARSGTSGYNEQFF
TGCAGTGCTCGATCCGGGACTAGCGGATACAATGAGCAGTTCTTC
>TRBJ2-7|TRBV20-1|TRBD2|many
CSARRAGGPSEQYF
TGCAGTGCTAGAAGAGCGGGAGGGCCGAGTGAGCAGTACTTC
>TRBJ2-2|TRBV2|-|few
CASSARGINTGELFF
TGTGCCAGCAGTGCGAGGGGGATTAACACCGGGGAGCTGTTTTTT
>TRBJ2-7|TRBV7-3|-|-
CASSLNGPGSSEQYF
TGTGCCAGCAGCTTAAACGGGCCAGGTTCGAGCGAGCAGTACTTC
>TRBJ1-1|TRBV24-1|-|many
CATRAGVNTEAFF
TGTGCCACCCGGGCGGGGGTGAACACTGAAGCTTTCTTT
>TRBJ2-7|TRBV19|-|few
CASSMGLGISYEQYF
TGTGCCAGTAGTATGGGGTTAGGGATCTCCTACGAGCAGTACTTC
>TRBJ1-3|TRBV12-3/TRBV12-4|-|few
CALAGGDSGNTIYF
TGTGCCCTGGCAGGAGGCGACTCTGGAAACACCATATATTTT
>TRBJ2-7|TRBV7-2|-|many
CASSRDSPYEQYF
TGTGCCAGCAGCCGGGACTCTCCATACGAGCAGTACTTC
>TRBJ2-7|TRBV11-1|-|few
CASGGDGSYEQYF
TGTGCCAGCGGCGGGGACGGTTCCTACGAGCAGTACTTC
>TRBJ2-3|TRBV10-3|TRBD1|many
CAIGTGGTDTQYF
TGTGCCATCGGGACAGGGGGCACAGATACGCAGTATTTT
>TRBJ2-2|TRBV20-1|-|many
CSARATSWDTGELFF
TGCAGTGCTAGAGCAACTAGCTGGGACACCGGGGAGCTGTTTTTT
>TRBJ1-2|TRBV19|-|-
CASSNTGILDYGYTF
TGTGCCAGTTCCAACACAGGGATACTAGACTATGGCTACACCTTC
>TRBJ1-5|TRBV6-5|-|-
CASSLALVSQPQHF
TGTGCCAGCAGTTTGGCCCTCGTATCCCAGCCCCAGCATTTT
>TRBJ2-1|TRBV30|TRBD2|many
CAFWTSGARSYNEQFF
TGTGCCTTCTGGACTAGCGGCGCTAGGTCCTACAATGAGCAGTTCTTC
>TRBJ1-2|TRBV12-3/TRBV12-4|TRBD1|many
CASSTGTDNYGYTF
TGTGCCAGCAGTACCGGGACAGATAACTATGGCTACACCTTC
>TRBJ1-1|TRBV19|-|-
CASSIVEGVGTEAFF
TGTGCCAGTAGTATTGTAGAAGGGGTTGGCACTGAAGCTTTCTTT
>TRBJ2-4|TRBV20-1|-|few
CSAVPYSAKNIQYF
TGCAGTGCCGTACCCTATTCGGCCAAAAACATTCAGTACTTC
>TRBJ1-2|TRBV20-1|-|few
CSARDGRQSYGYTF
TGCAGTGCTAGAGATGGTAGGCAGAGCTATGGCTACACCTTC
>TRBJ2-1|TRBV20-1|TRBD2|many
CSARDGRAYNEQFF
TGCAGTGCTAGGGACGGGAGGGCCTACAATGAGCAGTTCTTC
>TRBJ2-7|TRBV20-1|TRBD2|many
CSAREGASGYEQYF
TGCAGTGCTAGAGAGGGTGCTAGCGGCTACGAGCAGTACTTC
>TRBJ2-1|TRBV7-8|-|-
CASALGMNSYNEQFF
TGTGCCAGCGCTCTGGGGATGAACTCCTACAATGAGCAGTTCTTC
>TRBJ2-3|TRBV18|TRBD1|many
CASSARQGWTDTQYF
TGTGCCAGCTCAGCAAGACAGGGGTGGACAGATACGCAGTATTTT
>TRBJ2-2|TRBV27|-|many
CASSRGQLAVTGELFF
TGTGCCAGCAGCCGAGGGCAACTAGCTGTCACCGGGGAGCTGTTTTTT
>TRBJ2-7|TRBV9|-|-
CASSVGDFSYEQYF
TGTGCCAGCAGCGTAGGGGACTTCTCCTACGAGCAGTACTTC
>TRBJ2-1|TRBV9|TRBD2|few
CASSVVQVGGPNEQFF
TGTGCCAGCAGCGTAGTTCAGGTGGGAGGGCCTAATGAGCAGTTCTTC